The clone carrying this T cell receptor (beta chain) has just a few counts. This specimen belongs to a study of human T cells and chemical hapten exposure. MiXCR was run by TCRdb on the RACE reads, yielding one entry per CDR3 protein. Found here are 50,000 to 70,000 distinct CDR3 sequences, around 10% of them singletons; the top ten hold 8% to 10%. The length of the CDR3 is 15 residues. Germline V gene lookup returns CDR1 DFQATT and CDR2 SNEGSKA (reference sequence). The J segment lost 2 bases and the V segment lost 7 bases, leaving 11 bases of the junction unmatched. Time point described: pre-sensitization, week 0. As to treatment: therapeutic diphenylcyclopropenone sensitization with weekly scalp DPC. Unfractionated whole blood yielded the extracted total RNA.

V gene TRBV20-1 combines with J gene TRBJ2-1; 7 nucleotides match TRBD2. The sequence was obtained from a man in his forties with alopecia areata. Some clones in this sample may be carry-over from other donors' samples. Sequenced here: whole blood, sampled in connection with sensitization to the hapten diphenylcyclopropenone (DPC). The chain's CDR3 is CSVKGPSGTYNEQFF. DNA for the CDR3: TGCAGTGTCAAGGGGCCTAGCGGTACCTACAATGAGCAGTTCTTC.